Given below is one T cell receptor beta chain in context. The sample is drawn from a study of blood T cell repertoires in COVID-19. The germline CDR1 and CDR2 sequences are LNHDA and SQIVND (reference sequence). Trimming took 1 base from V and 6 from J; bases not matched to a gene: 6. The CDR3 totals 15 residues. Participants were aged about 18 to 100 years from 20 to 30 US areas. Categorization into cohorts depended on clinical history that participants reported. Sequencing used immunoSEQ multiplex PCR; TCRdb keeps in-frame clones, though not all of them. The sample shows about 300,000 clones, roughly 90% of them seen only once.

This chain joins TRBV19 and TRBJ1-5; 7 bases map to TRBD1. The TCR originated in a woman under 30 with acute COVID-19. The specimen was PBMCs or T cells enriched from blood (not recorded which). The CDR3 DNA follows: TGTGCCAGTAGTATAGGGGGACAGCCCGGTCAGCCCCAGCATTTT. Its translation is CASSIGGQPGQPQHF.